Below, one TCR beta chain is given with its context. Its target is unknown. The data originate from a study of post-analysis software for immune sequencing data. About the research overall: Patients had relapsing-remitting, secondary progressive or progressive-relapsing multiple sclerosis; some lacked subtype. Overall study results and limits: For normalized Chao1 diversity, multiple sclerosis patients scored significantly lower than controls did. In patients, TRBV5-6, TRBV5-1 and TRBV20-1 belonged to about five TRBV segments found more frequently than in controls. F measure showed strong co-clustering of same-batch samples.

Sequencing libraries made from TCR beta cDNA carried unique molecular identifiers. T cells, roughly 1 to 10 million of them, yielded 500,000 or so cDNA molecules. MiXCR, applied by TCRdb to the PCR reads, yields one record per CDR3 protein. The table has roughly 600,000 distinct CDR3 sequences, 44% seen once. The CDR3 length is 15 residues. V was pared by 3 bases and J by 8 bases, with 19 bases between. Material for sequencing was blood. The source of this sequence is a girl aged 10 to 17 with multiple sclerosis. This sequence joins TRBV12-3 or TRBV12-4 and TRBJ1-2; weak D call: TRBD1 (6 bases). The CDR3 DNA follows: TGTGCCAGCAGTTTTAATGGCCAGGGGCCGGAAGGCTACACCTTC. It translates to CASSFNGQGPEGYTF.